This passage covers 10 T cell receptor beta chains from one sample sequenced in a study of blood T cell repertoires in COVID-19. Produced via immunoSEQ multiplex PCR; TCRdb's table is partial and in-frame only. The sample contains 120,000 or so clones, 86% of which appear only once. Sequenced input: peripheral blood. These receptors all come from a man aged 35 to 55 with acute or convalescent COVID-19.

The gene calls are TRBV6-5 and TRBJ1-1, with 10 bases matching TRBD1. Looked up from germline, CDR1 is MNHEY and CDR2 is SVGAGI. With 7 bases clipped from V and 5 bases from J, the junction kept 4 bases outside the gene matches. This CDR3 contains 13 residues. The CDR3 bases are TGTGCCAGCATCAGACAGGGGGCGACTGAAGCTTTCTTT. Residues: CASIRQGATEAFF.

The chain carries TRBV6-6 and TRBJ1-2; possibly TRBD1 for D (5 bases). V gave up 6 bases and J gave up 1 base, with 15 bases separating them. Per germline, CDR1 MNHNY and CDR2 SVGAGI (reference sequence). This CDR3 comprises 15 residues. The CDR3 reads CASRNSDSHNYGYTF. DNA for the CDR3: TGTGCCAGCAGAAATTCCGACAGCCATAACTATGGCTACACCTTC.

This clone was observed a few times. This chain uses TRBV18 with TRBJ2-2, with D possibly being TRBD1 (5 bases). Germline CDR1 reads KGHSH; CDR2 reads LQKENI. The CDR3 runs to 16 residues. Deletions cut 6 bases from V and 3 bases from J, with 17 bases between. The CDR3 here is CASSLDTGLDTGELFF. In DNA, the CDR3 is TGTGCCAGCTCGCTGGATACAGGATTGGACACCGGGGAGCTGTTTTTT. The entire variable domain, with the rest obtained from reference TRBV18 and TRBJ2-2, is as follows: NAGVMQNPRHLVRRRGQEARLRCSPMKGHSHVYWYRQLPEEGLKFMVYLQKENIIDESGMPKERFSAEFPKEGPSILRIQQVVRGDSAAYFCASSLDTGLDTGELFFGEGSRLTVL.

The V and J genes are TRBV6-5 and TRBJ1-2, with TRBD1 matching 8 bases. V lost 6 bases, J lost 6 bases, and 12 bases stayed unmatched. The germline V gene has CDR1 MNHEY and CDR2 SVGAGI. There are 15 residues in the CDR3. The CDR3 sequence is CASRRLGTGDDGYTF. CDR3 in DNA: TGTGCCAGCAGGCGCCTAGGGACAGGAGATGATGGCTACACCTTC.

The V call is TRBV30, the J call TRBJ1-1; D unresolved. Germline V CDR1 and CDR2: GTSNPN, SVGIG (reference sequence). This CDR3 has 14 amino acids. With 1 base removed from V and 4 bases from J, the gap between germline ends came to 13 bases. CDR3 in amino acids: CAWSGGGGGTEAFF. The CDR3 bases are TGTGCCTGGAGTGGTGGAGGAGGTGGCACTGAAGCTTTCTTT.

The rearrangement joins TRBV2 to TRBJ1-3; maybe TRBD1 (5 bases). Trimming pared 2 bases from V and 1 base from J, leaving 9 bases between. CDR3 length equals 15 residues. The germline CDR1 and CDR2 sequences are SNHLY and FYNNEI. CDR3 amino acids: CASSEQGTSGNTIYF. The CDR3 nucleotides read TGTGCCAGCAGTGAACAGGGAACGTCTGGAAACACCATATATTTT.

The CDR3 loop is CASSMDRGGSPLHF. For the CDR3, the DNA is TGTGCCAGTAGTATGGACAGGGGTGGTTCACCCCTCCACTTT. The genes are TRBV19 and TRBJ1-6, with 9 nucleotides matching TRBD1. Germline V gives CDR1 LNHDA, CDR2 SQIVND (reference sequence). The CDR3 sequence is 14 residues long. V lost 3 bases to trimming and J lost 9 bases; unmatched junction nucleotides: 3.

This clone has just a few counts. The V gene is TRBV30, the J gene TRBJ2-7, with no clear D. CDR1 and CDR2 (germline): GTSNPN, SVGIG (reference sequence). The CDR3 totals 11 residues. The germline V and J ends were trimmed by 1 base and 4 bases, with 5 bases remaining between them. DNA of the CDR3: TGTGCCTGGAGTGAGCGTTACGAGCAGTACTTC. Its translation: CAWSERYEQYF.

V and J are TRBV19 and TRBJ1-2, with 9 positions matching TRBD1. Per the germline V gene, CDR1 is LNHDA and CDR2 is SQIVND (reference sequence). V gave up 0 bases and J gave up 5 bases; unmatched junction bases: 10. The CDR3 covers 17 residues. CDR3 residues: CASSIDQPGTGPYGYTF. The CDR3 DNA reads TGTGCCAGTAGTATAGATCAACCCGGGACAGGGCCTTATGGCTACACCTTC.

This clone was counted only a few times. This CDR3 is CASRIAGPGNTIYF. For the CDR3, the DNA is TGTGCCAGCAGGATAGCGGGGCCTGGAAACACCATATATTTT. This sequence joins TRBV5-8 and TRBJ1-3; D is perhaps TRBD1 (5 bases). Germline V lookup: CDR1 SGHTS, CDR2 YDEGEE. This CDR3 has 14 amino acids. The V gene lost 5 bases and the J gene lost 2 bases, with 11 bases spanning the gap.